This is a list of T cell receptor beta chains from one sample in a study of shared clonotypes between healthy human individuals. The data were produced by immunoSEQ multiplex PCR, yet TCRdb's version contains in-frame clones alone and is incomplete. The sample carries over a million clones, 95% to 99% recorded once. The sample was naive CD4+ T cells sorted from blood. Every receptor here comes from a man aged 25-45 years in good health. The CDR3 runs from the conserved cysteine through the conserved F or W. D genes are given only for firm matches. For some rows the clone size is stated as once, few or many, or as a class when expanded; others skip it.

clone_size	d_call	v_call	cdr3_length	j_call	cdr3_aa	cdr3_nt
-	-	TRBV15	15	TRBJ1-3	CATSRGHRSGNTIYF	TGTGCCACCAGCCGAGGACACCGCTCTGGAAACACCATATATTTT
-	-	TRBV28	16	TRBJ1-2	CASSFNGGEASKGYTF	TGTGCCAGCAGTTTCAACGGGGGGGAGGCTTCAAAGGGCTACACCTTC
-	TRBD1	TRBV18	14	TRBJ1-2	CASSPGQRNYGYTF	TGTGCCAGCTCACCGGGACAGAGAAACTATGGCTACACCTTC
-	TRBD1	TRBV6-5	15	TRBJ1-3	CASKRQGDSGNTIYF	TGTGCCAGCAAGCGACAGGGGGACTCTGGAAACACCATATATTTT
-	TRBD1	TRBV27	17	TRBJ2-2	CASSHGTGVRNTGELFF	TGTGCCAGCAGTCACGGGACAGGGGTGAGAAACACCGGGGAGCTGTTTTTT
once	-	TRBV13	16	TRBJ2-1	CASKPGTTPTYNEQFF	TGTGCCAGCAAGCCGGGGACAACCCCAACCTACAATGAGCAGTTCTTC
-	TRBD1	TRBV5-1	15	TRBJ1-2	CASSLAVGQAGLTCF	TGCGCCAGCAGCTTGGCGGTGGGACAGGCGGGACTGACATGCTTC
-	TRBD2	TRBV5-1	16	TRBJ2-2	CASNLVAGGPTGELFF	TGCGCCAGCAACCTGGTAGCGGGAGGGCCAACCGGGGAGCTGTTTTTT
-	-	TRBV28	13	TRBJ2-4	CASSPGGPSIQYF	TGTGCCAGCAGTCCCGGCGGACCCAGCATTCAGTACTTC
-	TRBD2	TRBV6-6	15	TRBJ2-5	CASSFAGRSQETQYF	TGTGCCAGCAGTTTTGCCGGGAGGTCACAAGAGACCCAGTACTTC
-	-	TRBV11-2	15	TRBJ2-7	CASSSVGTRPYEQYF	TGTGCCAGCAGCTCAGTAGGCACTAGACCCTACGAGCAGTACTTC
-	-	TRBV18	15	TRBJ2-5	CASSPQAGSRETQYF	TGTGCCAGCTCACCACAGGCGGGATCTCGAGAGACCCAGTACTTC
-	-	TRBV5-4	14	TRBJ2-3	CASSLDLAKDTQYF	TGTGCCAGCAGCTTGGACCTAGCGAAAGATACGCAGTATTTT
-	-	TRBV9	12	TRBJ1-4	CASSGNSGGLFF	TGTGCCAGCAGCGGAAACAGTGGAGGACTGTTTTTT
-	-	TRBV18	13	TRBJ2-1	CASSPPGYNEQFF	TGTGCCAGCTCACCGCCGGGATACAATGAGCAGTTCTTC